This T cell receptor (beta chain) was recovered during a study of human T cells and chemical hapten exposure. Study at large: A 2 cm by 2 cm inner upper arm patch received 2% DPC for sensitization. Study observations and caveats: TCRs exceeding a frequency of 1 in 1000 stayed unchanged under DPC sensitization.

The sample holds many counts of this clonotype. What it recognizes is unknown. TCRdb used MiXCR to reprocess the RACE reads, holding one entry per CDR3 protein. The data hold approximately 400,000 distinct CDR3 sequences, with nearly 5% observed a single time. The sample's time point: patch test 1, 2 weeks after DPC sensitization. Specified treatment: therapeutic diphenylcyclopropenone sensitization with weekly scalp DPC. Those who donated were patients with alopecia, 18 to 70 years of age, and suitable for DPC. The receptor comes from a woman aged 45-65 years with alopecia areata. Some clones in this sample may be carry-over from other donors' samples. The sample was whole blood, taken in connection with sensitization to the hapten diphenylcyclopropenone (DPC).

The chain's CDR3 is CASSLLSQRREAFF. CDR3 DNA: TGTGCCAGCAGCTTGCTCTCTCAGCGTCGTGAAGCTTTCTTT. J is TRBJ1-1 and V is TRBV7-9, with no clear D. Trimming pared 3 bases from V and 7 bases from J, leaving 15 bases between. CDR3 length: 14 residues. CDR1 SEHNR and CDR2 FQNEAQ come from the germline V gene (reference sequence).